This T cell receptor beta chain came from a study of shared clonotypes between healthy human individuals (dated by TCRdb to between 2020 and 2021). The study in broad terms: A few men and two women, aged 18 to 49 years, made up the cohort. Leukapheresis yielded between about 0.94 and 8.9 billion PBMCs per donor. To increase sequencing depth and limit assay-specific biases, TCR repertoire library preparation and sequencing were carried out by different laboratories using diverse techniques. To estimate repertoire size and how much clonotype sharing occurs between individuals, the study deeply sequenced the blood TCR repertoires of about 5 healthy adults.

TCR CDR3 regions were amplified from genomic DNA by multiplex PCR using the deep immunoSEQ assay. Extracted genomic DNA from each cell subset was spread evenly across all wells of several immunoSEQ 96-well plates, with each plate serving as a replicate. For unsorted PBMC, around 310 ng of genomic DNA, equivalent to approximately 30,000 T cell genomes, went into each replicate PCR. Unsorted PBMC genomic DNA was sequenced across ten immunoSEQ deep assay plates. Purified libraries were measured with a Qubit 3.0 fluorometer, size-checked on a Bioanalyzer 2100, and measured again with the KAPA Library Quantification kit. Every immunoSEQ 96-well plate was sequenced on a dedicated single-read 150-cycle Illumina NextSeq 550 flow cell. Regarding the original processing steps: The immunoSEQ output contained only junctional sequences without quality scores, so filtering could not match that applied to full-length reads. To assign V/J genes and CDR3, sequences were annotated against IMGT germline references using PyIR, a Python wrapper for IgBLAST v1.9. Reads were removed for weak V/J assignments (E-value above 1e-6), missing CDR3, stop codons, out-of-frame junctions, or ambiguous translated residues. V3J clonotypes were defined as sequences sharing an identical inferred V gene, J gene, and CDR3 amino acid sequence. Percentage overlap between repertoires was calculated by dividing the number of shared unique clonotypes by the size of the smaller repertoire. Richness of each repertoire was evaluated using RTK rarefaction, the Chao1 estimator, and Recon v2.1 estimates of unobserved clonotypes. TCRdb took over this immuneACCESS table, retaining in-frame rearrangements with V and J assigned. Such tables are incomplete; in checked studies, under half of the missing clones stem from an unresolved V gene, and the remainder is unexplained. The V and J calls and clone size come from that table; D and trimming were worked out from the DNA. In this sample the table shows some 530,000 clones, approximately 80% of which occur a single time. Clones ranked in the top ten supply 12% of the sample.

Broader findings and caveats from the paper: Because the study included only a small number of donors, the genetic and exposure-history diversity represented was limited. Sampling was limited to blood, and TCR repertoires in tissue likely differ from TCR repertoires in blood. Pairwise subsampling indicated that sequencing depth was expected to affect the degree of clonotype sharing among donors.

The donors were healthy, HIV-negative adults who had no recently reported acute infections or vaccinations. Every donor was a Caucasian adult residing in Nashville, Tennessee, USA. For unsorted samples, 75 million to 90 million PBMCs were counted and genomic DNA was extracted with the QIAamp DNA Blood Mini kit. After blood collection by leukapheresis, PBMCs were isolated using Ficoll-Histopaque density gradient centrifugation and then cryopreserved in the vapor phase of liquid nitrogen. The V and J ends are trimmed by 5 bases and 0 bases, leaving 6 bases between them. The CDR3 covers 13 residues, taking in both the cysteine and the phenylalanine. Left in the record is the CDR3 DNA by itself, 39 bases read in frame from the first base. CDR1 and CDR2, looked up from the germline V gene, are SGHTA and FQGTGA. As for this clone: This receptor's antigen is unknown. This clone may be a read error of a much larger clone one base away.

This receptor chain uses TRBV7-3 and TRBJ2-3; 5 matching bases give a weak D call of TRBD1. Sequenced: PBMCs. This TCR came from a woman aged 40 to 49 in good health. Some clones in this sample may be carry-over from other donors' samples. In nucleotides, the sequence is TGTGCCAGCAGCGGGGCAAGCACAGATACGCAGTATTTT. This gives the protein CASSGASTDTQYF.